The 26 T cell receptor beta chains below all came from one sample that was sequenced in a study of blood T cell repertoires in COVID-19. Data came from immunoSEQ multiplex PCR; TCRdb stores just in-frame clones and leaves some out. Here the sample spans around 250,000 clones, around 90% being singletons. Sequencing was done on a sample of peripheral blood. These receptors came from a human donor in a cohort sampled during active COVID-19.

Here the CDR3 DNA reads TGTGCCAGCAGCCAAGGACAGGGGCAAAATTCACCCCTCCACTTT. It is translated as CASSQGQGQNSPLHF. The gene calls are TRBV3-1 (or the pseudogene TRBV3-2) and TRBJ1-6, with 8 bases identical to TRBD1. Germline assignment: CDR1 LGHDT and CDR2 YNNKEL (reference sequence). The CDR3 consists of 15 residues. Unmatched junction bases numbered 3, after V lost 1 base and J lost 7 bases.

The chain couples TRBV12-3 or TRBV12-4 to TRBJ2-7; D is unclear. The CDR3 totals 12 residues. Between the trimmed V and J ends, which lost 1 base and 4 bases, there was a span of 5 bases. CDR3 residues: CASSLVVYEQYF. The CDR3 coding sequence is TGTGCCAGCAGTTTAGTAGTGTACGAGCAGTACTTC.

The chain uses TRBV7-2 and TRBJ2-2, with TRBD1 as a possible D gene (6 bases). In germline, CDR1 is SGHTA, CDR2 FQGNSA. The CDR3 covers 16 residues. V was clipped by 0 bases and J by 1 base, with 9 bases between them. CDR3 sequence: CASSLAGAGNTGELFF. The CDR3, as DNA: TGTGCCAGCAGCTTAGCGGGGGCCGGGAACACCGGGGAGCTGTTTTTT. Drawing the rest from reference TRBV7-2 and TRBJ2-2, the complete variable domain is GAGVSQSPSNKVTEKGKDVELRCDPISGHTALYWYRQSLGQGLEFLIYFQGNSAPDKSGLPSDRFSAERTGGSVSTLTIQRTQQEDSAVYLCASSLAGAGNTGELFFGEGSRLTVL.

This chain joins TRBV6-5 and TRBJ2-7; 7 positions agree with TRBD1. The V gene's germline CDR1 is MNHEY and CDR2 SVGAGI. CDR3 length: 14 residues. The junction had 3 bases not matched to a gene; V was cut back by 2 bases and J by 2 bases. CDR3 bases: TGTGCCAGCAGTTACAGGGGGCAGACCTACGAGCAGTACTTC. Protein sequence: CASSYRGQTYEQYF.

The V call is TRBV30, the J call TRBJ1-1; weak D call: TRBD1 (6 bases). Germline V gene data show CDR1 as GTSNPN and CDR2 as SVGIG (reference sequence). CDR3 size: 14 residues. The V end lost 3 bases, the J end lost 2 bases, and 13 bases lay between the germline ends. The CDR3 coding sequence is TGTGCCTGGAGGTGGACAGTACTAAACACTGAAGCTTTCTTT. This gives the protein CAWRWTVLNTEAFF.

Concerning this clone itself: This same CDR3 is encoded by further DNA sequences in the sample. The chain employs TRBV18 and TRBJ1-1, with 8 bases aligning to TRBD1. Germline-derived CDR1 and CDR2 are KGHSH and LQKENI. The CDR3 contains 14 residues. V trimming: 4 bases; J trimming: 1 base; junction bases outside the gene matches: 2. This chain's CDR3 is CASSLGQGNTEAFF. The CDR3, as DNA: TGTGCCAGCTCACTCGGACAGGGGAACACTGAAGCTTTCTTT.

This chain connects TRBV7-2 to TRBJ2-1; D gene uncertain. Germline-derived CDR1 and CDR2 are SGHTA and FQGNSA. The CDR3 length is 12 residues. The V gene lost 0 bases and the J gene lost 8 bases, with 5 bases spanning the gap. The CDR3 nucleotides are TGTGCCAGCAGCTTAGCGAGCCATGAGCAGTTCTTC. The encoded protein is CASSLASHEQFF.

This clone showed up just once. The chain employs TRBV7-2 and TRBJ1-3; no definite D call. Trimming removed 1 base from V and 0 bases from J, with 10 bases in between. The CDR3 runs 16 residues. CDR1 is SGHTA and CDR2 is FQGNSA in the germline V gene. The CDR3 reads CASSLVVRSSGNTIYF. The CDR3 DNA is TGTGCCAGCAGCTTAGTTGTTCGGAGCTCTGGAAACACCATATATTTT.

This clone showed up just once. A much larger clonotype is one base distant, so this may be a read error. This rearrangement joins TRBV7-9 to TRBJ2-7; no clear D. Germline V gene lookup returns CDR1 SEHNR and CDR2 FQNEAQ (reference sequence). V was pared by 6 bases and J by 0 bases, with 6 bases between. This CDR3 contains 12 residues. The CDR3 reads CASSFSSYEQYF. In DNA form, the CDR3 reads TGTGCCAGCAGTTTCAGCTCCTACGAGCAGTACTTC.

This rearrangement joins TRBV27 to TRBJ2-7; maybe TRBD1 (5 bases). Per the germline V gene, CDR1 is MNHEY and CDR2 is SMNVEV (reference sequence). The CDR3 has 15 amino acids. Trimming cost V 7 bases and J 0 bases, with 16 bases left between them. Written as DNA, the CDR3 is TGTGCCAGCACCCCCCAGGGTGAGCCCTCCTACGAGCAGTACTTC. It codes for CASTPQGEPSYEQYF.

The chain links TRBV27 to TRBJ1-5; TRBD1 matches at 7 bases. The CDR3 totals 14 residues. With V trimmed by 8 bases and J by 4 bases, 8 bases remained unmatched. Germline V gives CDR1 MNHEY, CDR2 SMNVEV (reference sequence). CDR3 sequence reads: CASGTGTANQPQHF. In DNA form, the CDR3 reads TGTGCCAGCGGAACCGGGACAGCAAATCAGCCCCAGCATTTT.

The V call is TRBV6-5, the J call TRBJ1-1; D is ambiguous. Trimming left V 0 bases short and J 1 base short, with 9 bases between. Germline V gene sequence: CDR1 MNHEY, CDR2 SVGAGI. This CDR3 has 15 residues. The CDR3 DNA reads TGTGCCAGCAGTTACTCGACACTCAAGAACACTGAAGCTTTCTTT. Its translation is CASSYSTLKNTEAFF.

The chain has TRBV19 and TRBJ2-1; 9 nucleotides match TRBD1. Germline loops: CDR1 LNHDA, CDR2 SQIVND (reference sequence). The CDR3 extends over 14 amino acids. V was clipped by 4 bases and J by 6 bases; unmatched bases: 4. The CDR3 region has the DNA TGTGCCAGTAGTACACAGGGGGCTGGCAATGAGCAGTTCTTC. Translated: CASSTQGAGNEQFF.

This clone was recorded only once. This rearrangement joins TRBV10-3 to TRBJ2-5; possible D gene TRBD2, 5 bases. CDR1 ENHRY and CDR2 SYGVKD come from the germline V gene. The CDR3 is 13 amino acids. Trimming left V 8 bases short and J 5 bases short, with 15 bases between. The CDR3 protein is CAIASTKGETQYF. The CDR3 DNA follows: TGTGCCATCGCTAGCACAAAGGGTGAGACCCAGTACTTC.

The V call is TRBV7-2, the J call TRBJ2-2; D is unclear. Germline CDR1 and CDR2: SGHTA and FQGNSA. V lost 2 bases and J lost 0, with 7 bases in between. The CDR3 length is 15 residues. In DNA form, the CDR3 reads TGTGCCAGCAGCTTAATGTCCGCGAACACCGGGGAGCTGTTTTTT. Amino acids: CASSLMSANTGELFF.

This rearrangement joins TRBV28 to TRBJ2-7; TRBD1 agrees at 7 bases. The germline V gene has CDR1 MDHEN and CDR2 SYDVKM. The CDR3 runs to 13 residues. V dropped 8 bases and J dropped 2; count of bases not matched to a gene: 6. CDR3 in DNA: TGTGCCAGCTGGGACAGTAGGACCTACGAGCAGTACTTC. Its translation: CASWDSRTYEQYF.

The rearrangement uses TRBV28 and TRBJ2-2, with D possibly TRBD1 on 6 matching bases. The CDR3 covers 16 residues. Germline V gene sequence: CDR1 MDHEN, CDR2 SYDVKM. Trimming removed 8 bases from V and 6 bases from J, with 22 bases in between. CDR3 sequence (DNA): TGTGCCAGCGCCTTTACTCAGGGGAAGATCTCCGGGGAGCTGTTTTTT. Protein product: CASAFTQGKISGELFF.

This chain uses TRBV2 with TRBJ2-1; 12 nucleotides agree with TRBD2. The trim removed 4 bases at V and 4 bases at J, leaving 14 bases unmatched. The germline gives CDR1 SNHLY, CDR2 FYNNEI. The CDR3 totals 19 residues. The CDR3 DNA reads as TGTGCCAGCAGTGTTCCGGCTAGCGGGAGGGTCCTGAATTACAATGAGCAGTTCTTC. Its translation is CASSVPASGRVLNYNEQFF.

This clone was counted between two and nine times. Here the CDR3 reads CASRIQGKAEAFF. The CDR3 bases are TGTGCCAGCAGGATACAGGGAAAGGCTGAAGCTTTCTTT. The chain couples TRBV2 to TRBJ1-1, with TRBD1 as a possible D gene (6 bases). The CDR3 extends over 13 amino acids. Germline assignment: CDR1 SNHLY and CDR2 FYNNEI. V lost 6 bases to trimming and J lost 6 bases, with 14 bases between them.

This rearrangement joins TRBV7-2 to TRBJ2-2; D may be TRBD2 (5 bases). The CDR3 totals 16 residues. V shed 5 bases and J shed 2 bases, with 15 bases lying between them. Germline CDR1 is SGHTA and CDR2 is FQGNSA. In DNA form, the CDR3 reads TGTGCCAGCAGCCGCAGAGGGCGGGTAAACACCGGGGAGCTGTTTTTT. It specifies CASSRRGRVNTGELFF.

This clone was observed a handful of times. The chain couples TRBV12-3 or TRBV12-4 to TRBJ2-1, with a possible D match to TRBD1 (6 bases). V lost 7 bases, J lost 4 bases, and 11 bases lay in between. The CDR3 extends over 13 amino acids. The CDR3 protein is CASKQGSYNEQFF. Written as DNA, the CDR3 is TGTGCCAGCAAACAGGGATCATACAATGAGCAGTTCTTC.

This sequence joins TRBV11-1 and TRBJ1-2, with D possibly matching TRBD1 (6 bases). CDR1 and CDR2 (germline): SGHAT, FQDESV (reference sequence). V lost 4 bases and J 5 bases, leaving 17 bases between the germline ends. The length of the CDR3 is 15 residues. CDR3 region: CASSSQGADVYGYTF. The CDR3 DNA sequence: TGTGCCAGCAGCTCACAGGGTGCTGATGTATATGGCTACACCTTC.

This chain joins TRBV28 and TRBJ2-7; TRBD2 aligns across 8 bases. The CDR3 runs 14 residues. CDR1 is MDHEN and CDR2 is SYDVKM in the germline V gene. Trimming took 8 bases from V and 2 from J; bases not matched to a gene: 8. CDR3 DNA sequence: TGTGCCAGCGGTCCGGGACTAGAAACCTACGAGCAGTACTTC. Its protein product is CASGPGLETYEQYF.

In this sample, this clone turned up a few times. The genes are TRBV5-6 and TRBJ1-1; no clear D gene. V was shortened by 1 base and J by 9 bases, with 16 bases between the two germline ends. The CDR3 is 14 amino acids. Germline assignment: CDR1 SGHDT and CDR2 YYEEEE. The CDR3 DNA is TGTGCCAGCAGCTTGTTGGCGGGAAGAAAGAAAGCTTTCTTT. Protein: CASSLLAGRKKAFF. The variable domain in full, completed from reference TRBV5-6 and TRBJ1-1, reads DAGVTQSPTHLIKTRGQQVTLRCSPKSGHDTVSWYQQALGQGPQFIFQYYEEEERQRGNFPDRFSGHQFPNYSSELNVNALLLGDSALYLCASSLLAGRKKAFFGQGTRLTVV.

This clone was detected only once. At the DNA level, this CDR3 is encoded by other sequences in the same sample as well. The genes are TRBV19 and TRBJ2-7; D perhaps matches TRBD2 (5 bases). V was cut by 5 bases and J by 3 bases, with 11 bases left in between. Germline CDR1 and CDR2: LNHDA and SQIVND (reference sequence). The CDR3 is 13 amino acids. The CDR3 reads CASSPSGSYEQYF. CDR3 sequence (DNA): TGTGCCAGTAGTCCAAGTGGGAGCTACGAGCAGTACTTC.

This chain joins TRBV6-1 and TRBJ1-3, with unresolved D. V was shortened by 3 bases and J by 0 bases, with 9 bases between the two germline ends. Germline V lookup: CDR1 MNHNS, CDR2 SASEGT. The CDR3 runs 15 residues. The CDR3 DNA sequence: TGTGCCAGCAGTGATGGTAGGAGCTCTGGAAACACCATATATTTT. It is translated as CASSDGRSSGNTIYF.